This T cell receptor (beta chain) originates from a study of T-cell memory formation after mild COVID-19. V was pared by 5 bases and J by 5 bases, with 15 bases between. The CDR3 extends over 14 amino acids. Germline CDR1 reads SEHNR; CDR2 reads FQNEAQ (reference sequence). TCRdb passed the 5' RACE reads through MiXCR, listing each CDR3 protein once. The data contain a few hundred thousand distinct CDR3 sequences, approximately 22% of them singletons. Study-wide findings and caveats: A second wave of clones peaked on day 37, and their SARS-CoV-2 specificity went unconfirmed.

Note on this clonotype: Its antigen is currently unknown.

This rearrangement joins TRBV7-9 to TRBJ2-5, with D possibly matching TRBD2 (5 bases). This TCR derives from a man aged 18 to 30 who had mild COVID-19 (a few samples of this study predate the infection). Cell type and time point are not known. Specimen: PBMCs or a T cell subset sorted from them (not recorded which). The CDR3 DNA reads as TGTGCCAGCAGCCTAAATGGACTTGGGGAGACCCAGTACTTC. This translates into CASSLNGLGETQYF.